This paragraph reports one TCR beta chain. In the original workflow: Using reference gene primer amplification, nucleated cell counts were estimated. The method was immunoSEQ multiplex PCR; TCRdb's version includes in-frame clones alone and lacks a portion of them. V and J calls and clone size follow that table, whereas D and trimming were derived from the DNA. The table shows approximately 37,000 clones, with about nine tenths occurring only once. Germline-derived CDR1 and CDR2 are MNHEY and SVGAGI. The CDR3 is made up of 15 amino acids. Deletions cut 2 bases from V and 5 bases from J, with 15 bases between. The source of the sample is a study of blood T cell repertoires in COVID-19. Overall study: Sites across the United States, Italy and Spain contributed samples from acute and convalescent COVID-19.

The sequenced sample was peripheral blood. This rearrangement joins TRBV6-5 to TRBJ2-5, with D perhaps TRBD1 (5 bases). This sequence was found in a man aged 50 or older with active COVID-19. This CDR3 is CASSYRRRVGETQYF. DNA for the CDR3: TGTGCCAGCAGTTACCGCCGCAGGGTCGGGGAGACCCAGTACTTC.